The rows below give T cell receptor beta chains drawn from one sample of a study of cytomegalovirus exposure and HLA in healthy donors. Assay used: immunoSEQ multiplex PCR; TCRdb lists only in-frame clones, some missing. Of about 150,000 clones in the sample, approximately 90% were seen once. Sequenced input: PBMCs. The receptors come from a woman aged 30 to 39 in good health and CMV-seropositive. CDR3s leave out the opening cysteine and the closing phenylalanine or tryptophan. Each record gives: CDR3 length, V gene, CDR3 protein.

13,TRBV5-1,ASGDRGDPQETQY
14,TRBV10-3,AINLGQGIKTGELF
13,TRBV6-1,ASSGQGAQTGELF
14,TRBV9,ASSVGGSGGIEKLF
12,TRBV15,ATSTESGGTEAF
14,TRBV2,ASRGPGGRSYNEQF
9,TRBV6-5,ASTQGSGAF
13,TRBV19,ASSSTSGRRYEQY
13,TRBV7-3,ASSRSGSSPETQY
10,TRBV28,ASSSPSDTQY
9,TRBV25-1,ASSIVNEQF
12,TRBV2,ASSLQGARYGYT
14,TRBV5-6,ASSRLAGGRTDTQY
13,TRBV6-5,ASSYGTGDLETQY
12,TRBV18,ASSPLGQSTEAF
13,TRBV28,ASSSSGTGLHEQY
17,TRBV18,ASSPWTGGSDLGTDTQY
13,TRBV6-5,ASTRDRGGTGELF
13,TRBV6-6,ASSYSQGSTYGYT
13,TRBV5-1,ASSSGQGSPYEQY
13,TRBV19,ASSNARTGDNEQF
14,TRBV6-5,ASSYSIRTGMGGYT
14,TRBV7-2,ASSPSYGTQTGRRY
11,TRBV18,ASSDRGPYGYT
11,TRBV2,ASSVDRGDIQY
12,TRBV6-5,ASSYGQGAYEQY
15,TRBV2,ASRGSLAGVSYNEQF
11,TRBV28,ASTNRGSYEQY
13,TRBV28,ASRDRGRTGQPQH
13,TRBV5-6,ASSFGLGANTEAF
14,TRBV28,ASSVTGYESTDTQY
12,TRBV6-6,ASGQGGSGNTIY
11,TRBV10-1,ASSGTGTGELF
12,TRBV28,ASRGGAVNEKLF
12,TRBV27,ASSLYPANYGYT
15,TRBV2,ASTRPRTGGRTGELF
14,TRBV7-2,ASSLASRGLGTEAF
15,TRBV5-1,ASSLAGAGAYNSPLH
14,TRBV7-9,ASSLGVGDRSNEQF
12,TRBV2,ASSPRSPGGEQY
11,TRBV14,ASRSQMNSPLH
13,TRBV6-6,ASSYSRTGGVEQY
16,TRBV7-3,ASSLRVGIAGGENEQF
14,TRBV7-8,ASSLVAGQGSYEQY
11,TRBV2,ASTRDTQETQY
13,TRBV2,ASSEGGRRSYEQY
14,TRBV9,ASSVGQAAKTYEQY